The 4 T cell receptor beta chains given below trace back to one sample, sequenced in a study of T cell clonotyping in hematopoietic cell transplantation. TCRdb's table, derived via immunoSEQ multiplex PCR, lists solely in-frame clones and lacks some. Among 10,000 to 15,000 clones listed, 75% to 95% were seen once. The sample taken for sequencing was peripheral blood mononuclear cells. These receptor sequences come from a man aged 25 to 40 in good health. Some clones in this sample may be carry-over from other donors' samples.

The chain recombines TRBV28 with TRBJ1-5, with D possibly TRBD1 on 5 matching bases. This CDR3 contains 14 residues. Trimming pared 5 bases from V and 2 bases from J, leaving 10 bases between. Germline V lookup: CDR1 MDHEN, CDR2 SYDVKM. CDR3 loop: CASSMGDGNQPQHF. CDR3 DNA sequence: TGTGCCAGCAGTATGGGGGATGGCAATCAGCCCCAGCATTTT.

The J gene is TRBJ1-4, the V gene TRBV6-1; no firm D call. Per the germline V gene, CDR1 is MNHNS and CDR2 is SASEGT. The V end lost 0 bases, the J end lost 8 bases, and 13 bases lay between the germline ends. The CDR3 is 15 residues long. CDR3 amino acids: CASSEALGLGEKLFF. CDR3 DNA sequence: TGTGCCAGCAGTGAAGCGCTAGGGCTGGGAGAAAAACTGTTTTTT.

The chain combines TRBV28 with TRBJ1-2, with D unclear. Germline V CDR1 and CDR2: MDHEN, SYDVKM. V lost 6 bases and J lost 8, with 25 bases in between. CDR3 length: 16 residues. CDR3 DNA: TGTGCCAGCAGCCCCGCGGGTAAGACGGGCCGCGGAGGCTACACCTTC. Translated: CASSPAGKTGRGGYTF.

The V call is TRBV5-6, the J call TRBJ2-7; TRBD2 aligns across 8 bases. This CDR3 is 12 amino acids long. V was clipped by 1 base and J by 10 bases; unmatched bases: 4. Germline CDR1 is SGHDT and CDR2 is YYEEEE. CDR3 nucleotides: TGTGCCAGCAGCTTGACCCGGGGGGGACAGTACTTC. Its protein product is CASSLTRGGQYF.